This is a list of T cell receptor beta chains from one sample in a study of blood T cells in healthy people across ages. TCRdb re-called the 5' RACE reads with MiXCR, one entry per CDR3 protein. The data hold around 800,000 distinct CDR3 sequences, with around half observed a single time. Sample: blood. The receptors here all came from a man aged 80 or over in good health. The CDR3 runs from the conserved cysteine through the conserved F or W. The D gene is left open where the match is weak. The listing skips clone size in some rows; elsewhere it reads once, few, many or a size class.

CDR3 DNA	CDR3 protein	V gene	D gene	clone size	J gene	CDR3 length
TGTGCCAGCAGCACAAGGATGGAGACCCAGTACTTC	CASSTRMETQYF	TRBV12-3/TRBV12-4	.	.	TRBJ2-5	12
TGCGCCAGCAGCATTCAACCGGGACTAGCGACAGATACGCAGTATTTT	CASSIQPGLATDTQYF	TRBV5-1	TRBD2	.	TRBJ2-3	16
TGTGCCAGCAGTTATTCGGGCGCTACCCTGGGACAGGGTTACACTGAAGCTTTCTTT	CASSYSGATLGQGYTEAFF	TRBV6-5	TRBD1	.	TRBJ1-1	19
TGCAGTGCATCCGGACAGGGGGCTGAGACCCAGTACTTC	CSASGQGAETQYF	TRBV20-1	TRBD1	few	TRBJ2-5	13
TGCGCCAGCAGAAGTCCAGGGTCGAACACTGAAGCTTTCTTT	CASRSPGSNTEAFF	TRBV5-1	.	.	TRBJ1-1	14
TGCAGTGCTGCGGGGGGCGACTATGGCTACACCTTC	CSAAGGDYGYTF	TRBV20-1	.	.	TRBJ1-2	12
TGCGCCAGCAGCTTGACGTTCAGGGGAAGCGGAAACGAGCAGTACTTC	CASSLTFRGSGNEQYF	TRBV5-1	.	.	TRBJ2-7	16
TGCGCCAGCAGCTTTCCTGAACTTACGAAGCAGTACTTC	CASSFPELTKQYF	TRBV5-1	.	.	TRBJ2-7	13
TGTGCCAGCAGTTCCTTCGTCCTAGGGGTCCACTACGAGCAGTACTTC	CASSSFVLGVHYEQYF	TRBV28	.	.	TRBJ2-7	16
TGCGCCAGCAGGCCTGGTATGGGGCTGGAGACCCAGTACTTC	CASRPGMGLETQYF	TRBV5-1	.	.	TRBJ2-5	14
TGCGCCAGCAGCCAAGAAGGCTTAGCGCACTATGGCTACACCTTC	CASSQEGLAHYGYTF	TRBV4-1	.	.	TRBJ1-2	15
TGCAGCGCCAAAGGGGACAGGGGAGGCTACGAGCAGTACTTC	CSAKGDRGGYEQYF	TRBV29-1	TRBD1	few	TRBJ2-7	14
TGCAGTGCTAGGCGGACAGGGGGAAGCACTGAAGCTTTCTTT	CSARRTGGSTEAFF	TRBV20-1	TRBD1	.	TRBJ1-1	14
TGTGCCGCTAGCGGGAGGGCGAGTGATGAGCAGTTCTTC	CAASGRASDEQFF	TRBV10-3	TRBD2	.	TRBJ2-1	13
TGCAGTGCTAGAGATCCCGGACTAGCGGGTCTCTACGAGCAGTACTTC	CSARDPGLAGLYEQYF	TRBV20-1	TRBD2	few	TRBJ2-7	16
TGTGCCAGCAGCGACAGAGCCAAAAACATTCAGTACTTC	CASSDRAKNIQYF	TRBV12-3/TRBV12-4	.	few	TRBJ2-4	13
TGTGCCAGCCTTGGGCATTGGACTAGCGGGTCTTATGAGCAGTTCTTC	CASLGHWTSGSYEQFF	TRBV27	TRBD2	.	TRBJ2-1	16
TGCGCCAGCAGCCAGGTGTTTGACAGGCCTTGGGAGCAGTACTTC	CASSQVFDRPWEQYF	TRBV4-1	.	.	TRBJ2-7	15
TGCGCCAGCAGCCAAGGGGCAGCCTCCTACGAGCAGTACTTC	CASSQGAASYEQYF	TRBV4-1	.	.	TRBJ2-7	14
TGCGCCAGCAGCCAACCCGGGACAGGGGGACGCGAGCAGTACTTC	CASSQPGTGGREQYF	TRBV4-1	TRBD1	few	TRBJ2-7	15
TGTGCCAGCAGTGGGGGCCGCGAGCAGTACTTC	CASSGGREQYF	TRBV2	.	.	TRBJ2-7	11
TGCGGTGCTAGTACTAGAGCCGGTACGCAGTATTTT	CGASTRAGTQYF	TRBV20-1	.	.	TRBJ2-3	12
TGTGCCAGCAGCCAAGATCCCGCGAGCTCCTACGAGCAGTACTTC	CASSQDPASSYEQYF	TRBV14	.	.	TRBJ2-7	15
TGCAGCGTTGAAGGCAGCTATGGCTACACCTTC	CSVEGSYGYTF	TRBV29-1	.	few	TRBJ1-2	11
TGTGCCAGCAGCTCGCAAGGGGCCAACGTCCTGACTTTC	CASSSQGANVLTF	TRBV7-3	.	.	TRBJ2-6	13
TGTGCCAGCAGCCCACGGGACAACCTCCGGGGGGCCAACGTCCTGACTTTC	CASSPRDNLRGANVLTF	TRBV9	.	.	TRBJ2-6	17
TGTGCCAGCAGCTTGGGACTAGCGGGAGGCGGTGAGCAGTTCTTC	CASSLGLAGGGEQFF	TRBV3-1	TRBD2	few	TRBJ2-1	15
TGTGCCAGCAGTGACGGACAGGGCCTACTACTTTACGAGCAGTACTTC	CASSDGQGLLLYEQYF	TRBV6-6	TRBD1	few	TRBJ2-7	16
TGCAGCATTGCTGCAGGGACCGAGCAGTACTTC	CSIAAGTEQYF	TRBV29-1	.	.	TRBJ2-7	11
TGTGCCAGCAGCTTGGGCGAGGGGCCCCAGCATTTT	CASSLGEGPQHF	TRBV5-4	.	.	TRBJ1-5	12
TGTGCCAGCAGCTTGACTAGCGGGAGAGGAGATATGCAGTATTTT	CASSLTSGRGDMQYF	TRBV7-2	TRBD2	.	TRBJ2-3	15
TGTGCCAGCAGTGTTATAGCGGGAGGTTACAATGAGCAGTACTTC	CASSVIAGGYNEQYF	TRBV6-4	TRBD2	.	TRBJ2-7	15
TGTGCCAGCAGTTTAAAGGTATACCTGATAGCGGGAGAGCGTAATGAGCAGTTCTTC	CASSLKVYLIAGERNEQFF	TRBV27	TRBD2	.	TRBJ2-1	19
TGCAGTGCTAGAGTTGGCGGGACGGGGAACGAGCAGTACTTC	CSARVGGTGNEQYF	TRBV20-1	.	once	TRBJ2-7	14
TGCAGTGTTAACAGGAGGAACCTCTATGGCTACACCTTC	CSVNRRNLYGYTF	TRBV20-1	.	.	TRBJ1-2	13
TGTGCCAGCAGTCCCTCCGGGACAGGGATGGGAGGCTACACCTTC	CASSPSGTGMGGYTF	TRBV12-3/TRBV12-4	TRBD1	many	TRBJ1-2	15
TGTGCCATCAGTGGAGCCCCGGGGGCAACGATTGAAGAACTGTTTTTT	CAISGAPGATIEELFF	TRBV10-3	.	.	TRBJ1-4	16
TGTGCCAGCGGTGGGGGGTCGGGAAACATTCAGTACTTT	CASGGGSGNIQYF	TRBV28	.	.	TRBJ2-4	13
TGCAGCGTTGGGGACAACTCCTACGAGCAGTACTTC	CSVGDNSYEQYF	TRBV29-1	.	many	TRBJ2-7	12
TGCAGTGCTAGAGATTTAGCGGGGGTAAAGTACGAGCAGTACTTC	CSARDLAGVKYEQYF	TRBV20-1	TRBD2	few	TRBJ2-7	15
TGTGCCAGCAGGACACCGGCGTTTGGCACTGAAGCTTTCTTT	CASRTPAFGTEAFF	TRBV6-1	.	.	TRBJ1-1	14
TGTGCCAGCAGTCAAGGGATGAGCTCCTACAATGAGCAGTTCTTC	CASSQGMSSYNEQFF	TRBV6-1	.	.	TRBJ2-1	15
TGTGCCAGCAGCCGAGACGGGCCTGGCGATGAGCAGTTCTTC	CASSRDGPGDEQFF	TRBV7-6	.	.	TRBJ2-1	14
TGTGCCGGCAGCTGGGGATCCAGCGGGAGAGGGGAGACCCAGTACTTC	CAGSWGSSGRGETQYF	TRBV7-9	TRBD2	.	TRBJ2-5	16
TGTGCCACCAGCAGACGGGGACAGGGAGTCATCGAGCAGTACTTC	CATSRRGQGVIEQYF	TRBV15	TRBD1	few	TRBJ2-7	15
TGTGCCAGCAGTGACCCGGGACACGGCAACATTCAGTACTTC	CASSDPGHGNIQYF	TRBV6-1	.	.	TRBJ2-4	14
TGTGCCAGCAGTGGGGGGGCTAGCGCATTCTACAATGAGCAGTTCTTC	CASSGGASAFYNEQFF	TRBV2	.	.	TRBJ2-1	16
TGTGCCAGCAGTCCAGGGGAGTACTATGGCTACACCTTC	CASSPGEYYGYTF	TRBV28	.	few	TRBJ1-2	13
TGTGCCAGCAGTTACCTTGACAGCACCCTAAATAACTATGGCTACACCTTC	CASSYLDSTLNNYGYTF	TRBV6-6	.	.	TRBJ1-2	17
TGCGCCAGCAGCCCCGGACTTCCCTCTGGGGCCAACGTCCTGACTTTC	CASSPGLPSGANVLTF	TRBV5-1	.	.	TRBJ2-6	16
TGCGCCAGCAGCTTGTTGACTAGCGGGAAATATCAAGAGACCCAGTACTTC	CASSLLTSGKYQETQYF	TRBV5-1	TRBD2	few	TRBJ2-5	17
TGTGCCAGCAGCTTCGGGACCCTGGGCAATGAGCAGTTCTTC	CASSFGTLGNEQFF	TRBV11-2	.	.	TRBJ2-1	14
TGCGCCAGCAGCTATGGACAGGGATTTCAGCACAGATACGCGTATTTT	CASSYGQGFQHRYAYF	TRBV5-1	TRBD1	few	TRBJ2-3	16
TGTGCCAGCTCACTGGGGGGCTACCGCACAGATACGCAGTATTTT	CASSLGGYRTDTQYF	TRBV18	.	.	TRBJ2-3	15
TGTGCCAGCAGTCTACAGGCCAATGAGCAGTTCTTC	CASSLQANEQFF	TRBV28	.	many	TRBJ2-1	12